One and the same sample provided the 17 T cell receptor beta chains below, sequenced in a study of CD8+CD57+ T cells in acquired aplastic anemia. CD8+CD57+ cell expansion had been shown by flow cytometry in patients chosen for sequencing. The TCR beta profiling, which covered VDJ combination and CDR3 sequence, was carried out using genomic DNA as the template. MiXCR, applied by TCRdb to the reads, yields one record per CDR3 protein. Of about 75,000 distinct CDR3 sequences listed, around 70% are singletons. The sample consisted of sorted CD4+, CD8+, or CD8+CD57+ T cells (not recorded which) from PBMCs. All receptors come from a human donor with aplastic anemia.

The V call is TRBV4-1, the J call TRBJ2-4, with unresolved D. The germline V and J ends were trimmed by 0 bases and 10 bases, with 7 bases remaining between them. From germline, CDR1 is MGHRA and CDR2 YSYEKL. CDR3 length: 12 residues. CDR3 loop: CASSQDLHIQYF. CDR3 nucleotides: TGCGCCAGCAGCCAAGACTTGCATATTCAGTACTTC.

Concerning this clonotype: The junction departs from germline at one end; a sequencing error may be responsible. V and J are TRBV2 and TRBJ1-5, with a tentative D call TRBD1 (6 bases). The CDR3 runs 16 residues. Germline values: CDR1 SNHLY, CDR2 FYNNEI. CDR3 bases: TGTGCCAGCAGCGAAGACAGGCCTCATGCCAATCAGCCCCAGCATTTT. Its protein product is CASSEDRPHANQPQHF.

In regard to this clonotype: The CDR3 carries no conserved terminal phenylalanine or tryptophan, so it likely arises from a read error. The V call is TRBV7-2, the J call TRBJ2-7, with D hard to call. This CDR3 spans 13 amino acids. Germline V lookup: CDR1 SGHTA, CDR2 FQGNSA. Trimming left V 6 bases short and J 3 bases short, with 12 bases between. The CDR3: CASSGPRLYEQYL. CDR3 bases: TGTGCCAGCAGTGGGCCGCGACTCTACGAGCAGTACCTC.

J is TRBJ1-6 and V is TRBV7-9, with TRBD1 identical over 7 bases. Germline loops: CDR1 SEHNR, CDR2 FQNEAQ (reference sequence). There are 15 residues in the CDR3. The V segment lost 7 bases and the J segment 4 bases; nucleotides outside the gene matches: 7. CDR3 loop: CASTGDSHYNSPLHF. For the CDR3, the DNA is TGTGCCAGCACCGGGGACAGCCATTATAATTCACCCCTCCACTTT.

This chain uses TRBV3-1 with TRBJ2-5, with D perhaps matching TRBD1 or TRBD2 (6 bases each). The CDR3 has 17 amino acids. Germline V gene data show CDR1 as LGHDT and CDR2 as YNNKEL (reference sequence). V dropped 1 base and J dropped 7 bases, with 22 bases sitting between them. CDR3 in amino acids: CASSQGEGGTLGGTQYF. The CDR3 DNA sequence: TGTGCCAGCAGCCAAGGGGAAGGGGGGACACTCGGGGGGACCCAGTACTTC.

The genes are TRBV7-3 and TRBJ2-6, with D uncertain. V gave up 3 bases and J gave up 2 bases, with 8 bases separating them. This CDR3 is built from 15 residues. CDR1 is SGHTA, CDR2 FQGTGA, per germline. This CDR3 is CASSFHGPGANVLTF. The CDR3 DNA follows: TGTGCCAGCAGCTTCCACGGACCTGGGGCCAACGTCCTGACTTTC.

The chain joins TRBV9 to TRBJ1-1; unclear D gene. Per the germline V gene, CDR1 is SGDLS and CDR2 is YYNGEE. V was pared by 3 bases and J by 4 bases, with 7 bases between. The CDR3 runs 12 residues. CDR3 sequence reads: CASSAASTEAFF. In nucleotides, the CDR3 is TGTGCCAGCAGCGCAGCGAGCACTGAAGCTTTCTTT.

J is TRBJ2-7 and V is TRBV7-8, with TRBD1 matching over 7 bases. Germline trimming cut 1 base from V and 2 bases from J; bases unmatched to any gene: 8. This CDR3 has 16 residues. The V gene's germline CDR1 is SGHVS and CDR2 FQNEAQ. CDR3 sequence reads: CASSLVAQGMPYEQYF. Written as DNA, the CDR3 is TGTGCCAGCAGCTTAGTAGCACAGGGGATGCCCTACGAGCAGTACTTC.

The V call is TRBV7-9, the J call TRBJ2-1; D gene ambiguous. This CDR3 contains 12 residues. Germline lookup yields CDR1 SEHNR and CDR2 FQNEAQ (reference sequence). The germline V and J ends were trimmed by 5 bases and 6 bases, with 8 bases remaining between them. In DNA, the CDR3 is TGTGCCAGCAGCCCCATTGCCAATGAGCAGTTCTTC. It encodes CASSPIANEQFF.

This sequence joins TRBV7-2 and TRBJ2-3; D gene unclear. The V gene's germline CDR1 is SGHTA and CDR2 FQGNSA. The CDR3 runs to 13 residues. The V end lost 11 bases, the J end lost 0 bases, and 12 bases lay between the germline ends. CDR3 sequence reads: CASSRYSTDTQYF. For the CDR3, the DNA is TGTGCCTCCAGTAGGTATAGCACAGATACGCAGTATTTT.

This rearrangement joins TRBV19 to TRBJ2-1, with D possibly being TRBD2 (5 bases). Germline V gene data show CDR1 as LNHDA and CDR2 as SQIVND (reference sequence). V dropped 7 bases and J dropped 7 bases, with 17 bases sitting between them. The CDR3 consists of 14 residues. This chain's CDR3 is CASNLRQTGNEQFF. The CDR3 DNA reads TGTGCCAGTAATCTACGGCAGACGGGAAATGAGCAGTTCTTC. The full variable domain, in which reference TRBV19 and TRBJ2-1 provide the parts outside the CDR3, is DGGITQSPKYLFRKEGQNVTLSCEQNLNHDAMYWYRQDPGQGLRLIYYSQIVNDFQKGDIAEGYSVSREKKESFPLTVTSAQKNPTAFYLCASNLRQTGNEQFFGPGTRLTVL.

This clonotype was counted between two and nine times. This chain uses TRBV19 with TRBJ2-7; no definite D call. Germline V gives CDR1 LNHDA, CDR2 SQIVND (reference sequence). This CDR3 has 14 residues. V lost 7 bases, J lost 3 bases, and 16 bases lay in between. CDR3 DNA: TGTGCCAGTATGGTGCGGTCTAATGGCTACGAGCAGTACTTC. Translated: CASMVRSNGYEQYF. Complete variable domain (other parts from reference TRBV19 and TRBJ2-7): DGGITQSPKYLFRKEGQNVTLSCEQNLNHDAMYWYRQDPGQGLRLIYYSQIVNDFQKGDIAEGYSVSREKKESFPLTVTSAQKNPTAFYLCASMVRSNGYEQYFGPGTRLTVT.

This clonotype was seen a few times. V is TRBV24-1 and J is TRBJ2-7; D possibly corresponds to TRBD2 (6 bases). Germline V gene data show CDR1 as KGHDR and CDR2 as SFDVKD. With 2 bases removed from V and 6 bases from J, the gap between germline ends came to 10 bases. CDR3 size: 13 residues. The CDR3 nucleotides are TGTGCCACCAGTGATTGGGCGGGGTCCGAGCAGTACTTC. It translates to CATSDWAGSEQYF.

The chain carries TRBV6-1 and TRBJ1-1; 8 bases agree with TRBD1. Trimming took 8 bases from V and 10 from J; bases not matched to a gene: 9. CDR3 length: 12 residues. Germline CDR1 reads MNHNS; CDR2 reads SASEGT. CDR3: CASLRDRLGAFF. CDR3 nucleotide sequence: TGTGCCAGCCTCCGGGACAGGTTGGGAGCTTTCTTT.

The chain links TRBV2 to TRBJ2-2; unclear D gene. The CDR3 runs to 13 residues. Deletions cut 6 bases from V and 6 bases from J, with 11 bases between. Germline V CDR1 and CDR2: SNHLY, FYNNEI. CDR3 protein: CASSRRMAGELFF. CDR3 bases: TGTGCCAGCAGCCGAAGGATGGCCGGGGAGCTGTTTTTT.

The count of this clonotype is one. CDR3: CSARGGALGTDTQYF. CDR3 nucleotides: TGCAGTGCTAGAGGTGGGGCGCTAGGCACAGATACGCAGTATTTT. The chain has TRBV20-1 and TRBJ2-3, with D possibly being TRBD1 (5 bases). Looked up from germline, CDR1 is DFQATT and CDR2 is SNEGSKA (reference sequence). Trimming cost V 1 base and J 1 base, with 12 bases left between them. The CDR3 has 15 residues.

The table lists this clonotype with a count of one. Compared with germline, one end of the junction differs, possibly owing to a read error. The chain's CDR3 is CASSTRDSHTGELFF. In nucleotides, the CDR3 is TGCGCCAGCAGCACCCGGGACTCCCATACCGGGGAGCTGTTTTTT. The J gene is TRBJ2-2, the V gene TRBV7-9, with a possible D match to TRBD2 (6 bases). This CDR3 has 15 amino acids. Germline CDR1 and CDR2: SEHNR and FQNEAQ (reference sequence).